These 31 T cell receptor beta chains were sequenced from one sample in a study of CD8+ T cells in alopecia areata. Treatment described: oral pan-JAK inhibitor, 5-10 mg twice daily. The authors extracted RNA and reverse transcribed it into cDNA as the sequencing template. TCRdb's copy holds only in-frame clones and misses some; the assay was immunoSEQ multiplex PCR. Seen here are around 190,000 clones, 64% observed once, and the top ten hold 4% to 5%. Sequences were derived from CD4+ T cells sorted from blood, sampled at week 4, from a patient treated with tofacitinib. These receptors originate from a human donor with alopecia areata.

The V call is TRBV29-1, the J call TRBJ1-2, with a possible D match to TRBD1 (6 bases). Germline V gene data show CDR1 as SQVTM and CDR2 as ANQGSEA. Trimming cost V 4 bases and J 2 bases, with 11 bases left between them. The CDR3 loop spans 13 amino acids. The chain's CDR3 is CSVVGGANYGYTF. As DNA, the CDR3 is TGCAGCGTTGTCGGGGGCGCGAACTATGGCTACACCTTC.

This clone has only a few counts. This chain joins TRBV10-3 and TRBJ1-6; TRBD1 is a possible D gene (6 bases). Per germline, CDR1 ENHRY and CDR2 SYGVKD. The V end was cut by 5 bases, the J end by 6 bases, with 11 bases between. The CDR3 contains 14 residues. The CDR3 DNA sequence: TGTGCCATCAGTTTGGGGGCTGGTAATTCACCCCTCCACTTT. This sequence encodes CAISLGAGNSPLHF.

This clone has ten or more counts. The chain links TRBV4-1 to TRBJ2-5; 7 nucleotides match TRBD1. CDR1 is MGHRA and CDR2 is YSYEKL in the germline V gene. The CDR3 has 16 amino acids. The V and J ends lost 0 bases and 2 bases, in that order; junction bases with no gene match: 6. The CDR3 bases are TGCGCCAGCAGCCAAGACACAGGGGCGAATCAAGAGACCCAGTACTTC. Amino acid sequence: CASSQDTGANQETQYF.

The chain is built from TRBV6-1 and TRBJ2-7; D tentatively fits TRBD1 or TRBD2 (5 bases each). The CDR3 consists of 13 residues. The germline V gene has CDR1 MNHNS and CDR2 SASEGT. Deletions cut 7 bases from V and 1 base from J, with 11 bases between. DNA for the CDR3: TGTGCCAGCAATCAGGGACGGTCCTACGAGCAGTACTTC. Amino acids: CASNQGRSYEQYF.

This sequence joins TRBV7-9 and TRBJ2-4, with TRBD1 identical over 12 bases. V gave up 3 bases and J gave up 8 bases; unmatched junction bases: 11. Per the germline V gene, CDR1 is SEHNR and CDR2 is FQNEAQ (reference sequence). The CDR3 spans 17 residues. DNA for the CDR3: TGTGCCAGCAGCTTTACCGGGACAGGGGGCGTTGGGGACATTCAGTACTTC. This sequence encodes CASSFTGTGGVGDIQYF. The full variable domain, rest sourced from reference TRBV7-9 and TRBJ2-4, is DTGVSQNPRHKITKRGQNVTFRCDPISEHNRLYWYRQTLGQGPEFLTYFQNEAQLEKSRLLSDRFSAERPKGSFSTLEIQRTEQGDSAMYLCASSFTGTGGVGDIQYFGAGTRLSVL.

The chain has TRBV29-1 and TRBJ2-5, with D possibly being TRBD1 or TRBD2 (5 bases each). CDR3 length equals 13 residues. Between the trimmed V and J ends, which lost 1 base and 7 bases, there was a span of 13 bases. The germline V gene has CDR1 SQVTM and CDR2 ANQGSEA. Here the CDR3 reads CSVEGEGPRTQYF. The CDR3 region has the DNA TGCAGCGTTGAAGGAGAGGGACCCCGGACCCAGTACTTC.

This chain joins TRBV7-2 and TRBJ1-1, with 8 positions matching TRBD1. The V and J ends lost 5 bases and 0 bases, in that order; junction bases with no gene match: 5. The CDR3 is 15 amino acids. Germline V lookup: CDR1 SGHTA, CDR2 FQGNSA. For the CDR3, the DNA is TGTGCCAGCAGCCCCAGACAGGGGATGAACACTGAAGCTTTCTTT. Its translation: CASSPRQGMNTEAFF. Supplemented by reference TRBV7-2 and TRBJ1-1, the full variable domain reads GAGVSQSPSNKVTEKGKDVELRCDPISGHTALYWYRQSLGQGLEFLIYFQGNSAPDKSGLPSDRFSAERTGGSVSTLTIQRTQQEDSAVYLCASSPRQGMNTEAFFGQGTRLTVV.

V is TRBV9 and J is TRBJ2-3; tentatively, D is TRBD2 (6 bases). The CDR3 covers 14 residues. Germline V gene data show CDR1 as SGDLS and CDR2 as YYNGEE. V was trimmed by 0 bases and J by 6 bases, leaving 11 bases between them. The CDR3 DNA sequence: TGTGCCAGCAGCGTAGAGGGTAGCGGCGATACGCAGTATTTT. This gives the protein CASSVEGSGDTQYF.

The chain carries TRBV21-1 and TRBJ1-2. TRBV21-1 is a documented pseudogene. The CDR3 loop spans 12 amino acids. CDR3 coding DNA: TGTGCCAGCCGACGGACCCGTGATGGCTACACCTTC. It translates to CASRRTRDGYTF.

V and J are TRBV19 and TRBJ2-7, with D tentatively TRBD1 or TRBD2 (6 bases each). CDR1 LNHDA and CDR2 SQIVND come from the germline V gene (reference sequence). This CDR3 is built from 15 residues. The V gene lost 5 bases and the J gene lost 4 bases, with 18 bases spanning the gap. CDR3 in amino acids: CASSPRDTSGYEQYF. DNA of the CDR3: TGTGCCAGTAGTCCCCGGGACACCAGCGGGTACGAGCAGTACTTC.

The chain uses TRBV2 and TRBJ1-1, with D uncertain. Deletions cut 3 bases from V and 8 bases from J, with 13 bases between. The germline gives CDR1 SNHLY, CDR2 FYNNEI. The CDR3 runs 13 residues. In nucleotides, the CDR3 is TGTGCCAGCAGTGACTCTAGCGAAATCGAAGCTTTCTTT. It yields the protein CASSDSSEIEAFF.

This clone was observed a handful of times. The chain links TRBV7-2 to TRBJ2-2; D not certain. Trimming stripped 5 bases from V and 3 bases from J, with 7 bases between. CDR1 and CDR2 from the germline V gene are SGHTA and FQGNSA. This CDR3 has 13 amino acids. CDR3 coding DNA: TGTGCCAGCAGCCGATCGTACACCGGGGAGCTGTTTTTT. Encoded protein: CASSRSYTGELFF.

The chain carries TRBV7-2 and TRBJ1-1, with unresolved D. The CDR3 runs 15 residues. V lost 0 bases and J 1 base, leaving 9 bases between the germline ends. Germline loops: CDR1 SGHTA, CDR2 FQGNSA. The CDR3 coding sequence is TGTGCCAGCAGCTTAGCGTGGGTAGAGAACACTGAAGCTTTCTTT. It codes for CASSLAWVENTEAFF.

V usage is TRBV11-3 and J usage is TRBJ1-2, with D uncertain. The V end lost 6 bases, the J end lost 3 bases, and 11 bases lay between the germline ends. CDR3 length equals 13 residues. Per the germline V gene, CDR1 is SGHNT and CDR2 is YENEEA. The CDR3 DNA sequence: TGTGCCAGCAGTCGGGAGGAGGACTATGGCTACACCTTC. This encodes CASSREEDYGYTF.

The CDR3 protein is CSVVPSRGGLINEQFF. The CDR3 coding sequence is TGCAGCGTTGTACCTTCTAGGGGGGGCTTGATAAATGAGCAGTTCTTC. The chain joins TRBV29-1 to TRBJ2-1; D might be TRBD2 (7 bases). The CDR3 contains 16 residues. CDR1 is SQVTM, CDR2 ANQGSEA, per germline. V was shortened by 4 bases and J by 7 bases, with 23 bases between the two germline ends.

This rearrangement joins TRBV6-6 to TRBJ2-3, with TRBD2 as a possible D gene (6 bases). The CDR3 consists of 13 residues. Germline loops: CDR1 MNHNY, CDR2 SVGAGI (reference sequence). CDR3 loop: CALRGIETDTQYF. CDR3 DNA sequence: TGTGCGTTACGGGGGATAGAAACAGATACGCAGTATTTT.

The rearrangement links TRBV5-1 to TRBJ1-2; unclear D gene. The CDR3 consists of 14 residues. With 2 bases removed from V and 4 bases from J, the gap between germline ends came to 12 bases. Germline V CDR1 and CDR2: SGHRS, YFSETQ. Here the CDR3 reads CASSFDTNFYGYTF. CDR3 DNA: TGCGCCAGCAGCTTTGACACCAACTTCTATGGCTACACCTTC.

This clone occurred once. The chain combines TRBV29-1 with TRBJ1-6, with D hard to call. Germline-derived CDR1 and CDR2 are SQVTM and ANQGSEA. V shed 7 bases and J shed 6 bases, with 7 bases lying between them. This CDR3 region has 11 residues. The CDR3 nucleotides are TGCAGCGCCCCGGTTAATTCACCCCTCCACTTT. Residues: CSAPVNSPLHF.

This clone appeared a single time. The CDR3 DNA reads as TGTGCCAGCAGTTACGTGGGAGAGCAGTACTTC. Its protein product is CASSYVGEQYF. The rearrangement links TRBV6-5 to TRBJ2-7; D is uncertain. The CDR3 consists of 11 residues. The V end was cut by 2 bases, the J end by 7 bases, with 6 bases between. From germline, CDR1 is MNHEY and CDR2 SVGAGI.

The chain joins TRBV4-1 to TRBJ2-7; D is undetermined. Deletions cut 0 bases from V and 7 bases from J, with 7 bases between. Germline V gives CDR1 MGHRA, CDR2 YSYEKL. The CDR3 spans 12 residues. CDR3 nucleotide sequence: TGCGCCAGCAGCCAAGATTTGAGAGAGCAGTACTTC. Protein product: CASSQDLREQYF.

This clone was seen a few times. The chain combines TRBV7-2 with TRBJ2-3; 8 bases align to TRBD2. The CDR3 totals 15 residues. V was pared by 4 bases and J by 1 base, with 4 bases of the junction left unmatched. CDR1 is SGHTA, CDR2 FQGNSA, per germline. The CDR3 here is CASSSQRGRTDTQYF. As DNA, the CDR3 is TGTGCCAGCAGCTCTCAGCGGGGGCGCACAGATACGCAGTATTTT. The complete variable domain, with remaining parts taken from reference TRBV7-2 and TRBJ2-3, reads GAGVSQSPSNKVTEKGKDVELRCDPISGHTALYWYRQSLGQGLEFLIYFQGNSAPDKSGLPSDRFSAERTGGSVSTLTIQRTQQEDSAVYLCASSSQRGRTDTQYFGPGTRLTVL.

The CDR3 nucleotides read TGCGCCAGCAGCCCAGACTTCCGCGGGGGCACTGAAGCTTTCTTT. This encodes CASSPDFRGGTEAFF. The chain couples TRBV5-1 to TRBJ1-1, with D tentatively TRBD1 (5 bases). V was pared by 4 bases and J by 4 bases, with 17 bases between. The CDR3 is 15 amino acids. Germline V lookup: CDR1 SGHRS, CDR2 YFSETQ.

J is TRBJ1-1 and V is TRBV15, with 9 bases aligning to TRBD1. The CDR3 sequence is 16 residues long. Trimming at V came to 3 bases and at J to 5 bases, leaving 10 bases not matched to a gene. Germline loops: CDR1 LNHNV, CDR2 YYDKDF (reference sequence). The CDR3 sequence: CATSRSKGQGGTEAFF. CDR3 in DNA: TGTGCCACCAGCAGGTCCAAGGGACAGGGAGGAACTGAAGCTTTCTTT.

This clone turned up a few times. The chain employs TRBV7-9 and TRBJ2-2; D is ambiguous. The V gene lost 5 bases and the J gene lost 1 base, with 8 bases spanning the gap. Per germline, CDR1 SEHNR and CDR2 FQNEAQ (reference sequence). This CDR3 region has 14 residues. The CDR3 reads CASSASRNTGELFF. CDR3 nucleotide sequence: TGTGCCAGCAGCGCCTCGAGGAACACCGGGGAGCTGTTTTTT. Variable domain in full (rest from reference TRBV7-9 and TRBJ2-2): DTGVSQNPRHKITKRGQNVTFRCDPISEHNRLYWYRQTLGQGPEFLTYFQNEAQLEKSRLLSDRFSAERPKGSFSTLEIQRTEQGDSAMYLCASSASRNTGELFFGEGSRLTVL.

The J gene is TRBJ1-2, the V gene TRBV6-6, with D unclear. Germline CDR1 reads MNHNY; CDR2 reads SVGAGI (reference sequence). Between the trimmed V and J ends, which lost 2 bases and 2 bases, there was a span of 6 bases. CDR3 length: 13 amino acids. The CDR3 region is CASSYTQNYGYTF. The DNA for the CDR3 is TGTGCCAGCAGTTACACTCAAAACTATGGCTACACCTTC.

The chain joins TRBV7-2 to TRBJ1-2; D gene uncertain. The V gene's germline CDR1 is SGHTA and CDR2 FQGNSA. This CDR3 region has 16 residues. V was pared by 1 base and J by 1 base, with 13 bases between. CDR3 sequence (DNA): TGTGCCAGCAGCTTAGGATCAGTAAACCGTAACTATGGCTACACCTTC. Protein: CASSLGSVNRNYGYTF.

V and J are TRBV7-8 and TRBJ2-1; 7 nucleotides agree with TRBD1. Trimming cost V 4 bases and J 9 bases; bases outside gene matches: 9. Germline CDR1 reads SGHVS; CDR2 reads FQNEAQ. The CDR3 has 14 residues. The CDR3 nucleotides read TGTGCCAGCAGCTCTTTACAGGGGTTAGGTGAGCAGTTCTTC. Translated, it gives CASSSLQGLGEQFF.

The chain carries TRBV6-5 and TRBJ1-6; D not resolved. The V gene lost 0 bases and the J gene lost 6 bases, with 12 bases spanning the gap. This CDR3 is 16 amino acids long. Germline lookup yields CDR1 MNHEY and CDR2 SVGAGI. The CDR3 region is CASSYSATGSNSPLHF. The CDR3 DNA is TGTGCCAGCAGTTACTCCGCGACGGGATCTAATTCACCCCTCCACTTT.

The CDR3 nucleotides read TGTGCCAGTAGTAAGGGACTCACGTACCAAGAGACCCAGTACTTC. Amino acid sequence: CASSKGLTYQETQYF. The chain employs TRBV19 and TRBJ2-5, with a tentative D call TRBD2 (6 bases). CDR3 length: 15 residues. The germline V and J ends were trimmed by 4 bases and 0 bases, with 12 bases remaining between them. Germline V gene data show CDR1 as LNHDA and CDR2 as SQIVND (reference sequence). Filled out from reference TRBV19 and TRBJ2-5, the complete variable domain reads DGGITQSPKYLFRKEGQNVTLSCEQNLNHDAMYWYRQDPGQGLRLIYYSQIVNDFQKGDIAEGYSVSREKKESFPLTVTSAQKNPTAFYLCASSKGLTYQETQYFGPGTRLLVL.

The V gene is TRBV15, the J gene TRBJ1-2; possibly TRBD1 for D (5 bases). Deletions cut 8 bases from V and 6 bases from J, with 19 bases between. Germline assignment: CDR1 LNHNV and CDR2 YYDKDF (reference sequence). This CDR3 has 14 residues. The chain's CDR3 is CATHLSGVGDGYTF. The CDR3 region has the DNA TGTGCCACCCACCTGTCCGGGGTGGGGGATGGCTACACCTTC.

The V gene is TRBV7-9, the J gene TRBJ1-1; D gene uncertain. Germline V lookup: CDR1 SEHNR, CDR2 FQNEAQ (reference sequence). The CDR3 extends over 11 amino acids. V was cut by 3 bases and J by 6 bases, with 5 bases left in between. CDR3: CASSFTAEAFF. CDR3 coding DNA: TGTGCCAGCAGCTTTACGGCTGAAGCTTTCTTT.